The rows below give T cell receptor beta chains drawn from one sample of a study of shared clonotypes between healthy human individuals. Sequenced by immunoSEQ multiplex PCR; TCRdb stores in-frame clones only, minus some. The sample lists over a million clones, roughly 95% occurring once. The sequenced sample was naive CD4+ T cells sorted from blood. These receptors all come from a young man in good health. CDR3s include the opening cysteine and the closing phenylalanine or tryptophan. A D gene is named only where the DNA matches it firmly. Size is omitted from some rows. Given values are once, few, many or a class for expanded clones.

d_call: .
clone_size: .
j_call: TRBJ2-2
v_call: TRBV9
cdr3_nt: TGTGCCAGCAGCCCCGCCGCCACCGGGGAGCTGTTTTTT
cdr3_aa: CASSPAATGELFF

d_call: .
clone_size: .
j_call: TRBJ2-7
v_call: TRBV28
cdr3_nt: TGTGCCAGCACTCCGGGGCGTGCGGGAGAGCAGTACTTC
cdr3_aa: CASTPGRAGEQYF

d_call: .
clone_size: .
j_call: TRBJ2-5
v_call: TRBV29-1
cdr3_nt: TGCAGCGTTGTTCCCGCGGGCTCTGAGACCCAGTACTTC
cdr3_aa: CSVVPAGSETQYF

d_call: .
clone_size: .
j_call: TRBJ2-3
v_call: TRBV13
cdr3_nt: TGTGCCAGCAGCGAGACGCGGAGAAGCGACACAGATACGCAGTATTTT
cdr3_aa: CASSETRRSDTDTQYF

d_call: .
clone_size: .
j_call: TRBJ2-7
v_call: TRBV18
cdr3_nt: TGTGCCAGCTCACCTCCGGGAAGCTACGAGCAGTACTTC
cdr3_aa: CASSPPGSYEQYF

d_call: TRBD2
clone_size: .
j_call: TRBJ2-7
v_call: TRBV7-9
cdr3_nt: TGTGCCAGCACCGTCAAGGGGGCGGGAGGGCCCGGCGAGCAGTACTTC
cdr3_aa: CASTVKGAGGPGEQYF

d_call: .
clone_size: .
j_call: TRBJ1-4
v_call: TRBV4-1
cdr3_nt: TGCGCCAGCAGCCACCTTATTGCAACTAATGAAAAACTGTTTTTT
cdr3_aa: CASSHLIATNEKLFF

d_call: TRBD2
clone_size: .
j_call: TRBJ2-1
v_call: TRBV5-5
cdr3_nt: TGTGCCAGCAGCTGGACCGGGACTAGCGGTTACAATGAGCAGTTCTTC
cdr3_aa: CASSWTGTSGYNEQFF

d_call: .
clone_size: .
j_call: TRBJ2-1
v_call: TRBV5-1
cdr3_nt: TGCGCCAGCTACAAAGGGGATGCCCTATACAATGAGCAGTTCTTC
cdr3_aa: CASYKGDALYNEQFF

d_call: .
clone_size: .
j_call: TRBJ1-5
v_call: TRBV5-1
cdr3_nt: TGCGCCAGCAGCCCCAACATTGATCAGCCCCAGCATTTT
cdr3_aa: CASSPNIDQPQHF

d_call: TRBD1
clone_size: .
j_call: TRBJ2-5
v_call: TRBV10-3
cdr3_nt: TGTGCCATCAGAGGACAGGGTCTCGGAGAACACCAAGAGACCCAGTACTTC
cdr3_aa: CAIRGQGLGEHQETQYF

d_call: .
clone_size: .
j_call: TRBJ1-5
v_call: TRBV28
cdr3_nt: TGTGCCAGCAGTTCGGGACGGTGGAATCAGCCCCAGCATTTT
cdr3_aa: CASSSGRWNQPQHF

d_call: TRBD2
clone_size: .
j_call: TRBJ2-2
v_call: TRBV2
cdr3_nt: TGTGCCAGCAGTGATCGTCTAGCGGGAGTTATCGGGGAGCTGTTTTTT
cdr3_aa: CASSDRLAGVIGELFF

d_call: TRBD1
clone_size: .
j_call: TRBJ1-5
v_call: TRBV27
cdr3_nt: TGTGCCAGCAGTCCGGGGGACAGGCTCAATCAGCCCCAGCATTTT
cdr3_aa: CASSPGDRLNQPQHF

d_call: .
clone_size: .
j_call: TRBJ2-1
v_call: TRBV4-1
cdr3_nt: TGCGCCAGCAGCCAAGGGTGGGGTGTCGAGCAGTTCTTC
cdr3_aa: CASSQGWGVEQFF

d_call: .
clone_size: .
j_call: TRBJ2-1
v_call: TRBV5-8
cdr3_nt: TGTGCCAGCAGCTCGGTGCTGCCCAGGGGTTACAATGAGCAGTTCTTC
cdr3_aa: CASSSVLPRGYNEQFF

d_call: .
clone_size: .
j_call: TRBJ1-1
v_call: TRBV19
cdr3_nt: TGTGCCAGTAGTATAGGGAGGACTGAAGCTTTCTTT
cdr3_aa: CASSIGRTEAFF

d_call: .
clone_size: .
j_call: TRBJ2-7
v_call: TRBV10-3
cdr3_nt: TGTGCCATCAGTGTGGATACAGGGACCTACGAGCAGTACTTC
cdr3_aa: CAISVDTGTYEQYF

d_call: .
clone_size: .
j_call: TRBJ2-7
v_call: TRBV28
cdr3_nt: TGTGCCAGCAGTTTAGGACCAGGACAGACCTACGAGCAGTACTTC
cdr3_aa: CASSLGPGQTYEQYF

d_call: .
clone_size: .
j_call: TRBJ2-4
v_call: TRBV5-6
cdr3_nt: TGTGCCAGCAGCGCCCGGGACTCTAAAAACATTCAGTACTTC
cdr3_aa: CASSARDSKNIQYF

d_call: TRBD1
clone_size: .
j_call: TRBJ2-5
v_call: TRBV6-1
cdr3_nt: TGTGCCAGCAGTGAACTCTACAGGGGGGAGACCCAGTACTTC
cdr3_aa: CASSELYRGETQYF

d_call: .
clone_size: once
j_call: TRBJ1-1
v_call: TRBV4-3
cdr3_nt: TGCGCCAGCAGCTTAGACCGGGACTGGAACACTGAAGCTTTCTTT
cdr3_aa: CASSLDRDWNTEAFF

d_call: TRBD1
clone_size: .
j_call: TRBJ2-5
v_call: TRBV4-3
cdr3_nt: TGCGCCAGCAGCCAACGTATTGCCGGGACAGGAGAGACCCAGTACTTC
cdr3_aa: CASSQRIAGTGETQYF

d_call: TRBD2
clone_size: .
j_call: TRBJ2-1
v_call: TRBV5-1
cdr3_nt: TGCGCCAGCAGCTCGGGACTAGCGGGAGTCCTTTACAATGAGCAGTTCTTC
cdr3_aa: CASSSGLAGVLYNEQFF

d_call: .
clone_size: .
j_call: TRBJ2-2
v_call: TRBV5-1
cdr3_nt: TGCGCCAGCAGCTTGGGGGCCTGGGACACCGGGGAGCTGTTTTTT
cdr3_aa: CASSLGAWDTGELFF

d_call: .
clone_size: .
j_call: TRBJ2-2
v_call: TRBV13
cdr3_nt: TGTGCCAGCAGCTCCGGGACCAACACCGGGGAGCTGTTTTTT
cdr3_aa: CASSSGTNTGELFF

d_call: .
clone_size: .
j_call: TRBJ2-7
v_call: TRBV5-1
cdr3_nt: TGCGCCAGCAGCTGGGGGACCTCTTCCTCCTACGAGCAGTACTTC
cdr3_aa: CASSWGTSSSYEQYF

d_call: .
clone_size: .
j_call: TRBJ2-3
v_call: TRBV11-1
cdr3_nt: TGTGCCAGCAGCCCCGAGTGGCCGGGGAACACAGATACGCAGTATTTT
cdr3_aa: CASSPEWPGNTDTQYF

d_call: .
clone_size: few
j_call: TRBJ1-1
v_call: TRBV19
cdr3_nt: TGTGCCAGTAGTATAAGTGAGGGCACTGAAGCTTTCTTT
cdr3_aa: CASSISEGTEAFF

d_call: TRBD2
clone_size: .
j_call: TRBJ2-7
v_call: TRBV7-2
cdr3_nt: TGTGCCAGCAGCCGGACTAGCGGGAGGGCCATGGCCTACGAGCAGTACTTC
cdr3_aa: CASSRTSGRAMAYEQYF

d_call: .
clone_size: .
j_call: TRBJ1-4
v_call: TRBV27
cdr3_nt: TGTGCCAGCAGACCCCCGGTGGGAAAACTGTTTTTT
cdr3_aa: CASRPPVGKLFF

d_call: TRBD2
clone_size: .
j_call: TRBJ2-5
v_call: TRBV6-1
cdr3_nt: TGTGCCAGCAGCGCGACTAGCGGGAGGTCAGAGACCCAGTACTTC
cdr3_aa: CASSATSGRSETQYF

d_call: .
clone_size: .
j_call: TRBJ2-5
v_call: TRBV5-1
cdr3_nt: TGCGCCAGCAGCCAACCTCAAGAGACCCAGTACTTC
cdr3_aa: CASSQPQETQYF

d_call: .
clone_size: .
j_call: TRBJ2-5
v_call: TRBV11-2
cdr3_nt: TGTGCCAGCAGCTTAAGAGTCCCGGAGACCCAGTACTTC
cdr3_aa: CASSLRVPETQYF

d_call: .
clone_size: .
j_call: TRBJ2-3
v_call: TRBV7-9
cdr3_nt: TGTGCCAGCAGACCAAAGGGATACAGGATCACAGATACGCAGTATTTT
cdr3_aa: CASRPKGYRITDTQYF

d_call: .
clone_size: .
j_call: TRBJ2-5
v_call: TRBV28
cdr3_nt: TGTGCCAGCATCCCGACGCCGGGAGAGACCCAGTACTTC
cdr3_aa: CASIPTPGETQYF

d_call: .
clone_size: .
j_call: TRBJ2-5
v_call: TRBV11-3
cdr3_nt: TGTGCCAGCAGCCAGGACGGACTTCAAGAGACCCAGTACTTC
cdr3_aa: CASSQDGLQETQYF

d_call: .
clone_size: few
j_call: TRBJ2-1
v_call: TRBV7-9
cdr3_nt: TGTGCCAGCAGCTTTGGGGGTGAGCAGTTCTTC
cdr3_aa: CASSFGGEQFF

d_call: TRBD1
clone_size: .
j_call: TRBJ2-7
v_call: TRBV4-1
cdr3_nt: TGCGCCAGCAGCCAAGAGGGACAGAATACTCGAGAGCAGTACTTC
cdr3_aa: CASSQEGQNTREQYF

d_call: .
clone_size: .
j_call: TRBJ2-1
v_call: TRBV7-8
cdr3_nt: TGTGCCAGCAGCTTAGGGCCAGCGGCAGCTGACAATGAGCAGTTCTTC
cdr3_aa: CASSLGPAAADNEQFF

d_call: .
clone_size: .
j_call: TRBJ2-1
v_call: TRBV19
cdr3_nt: TGTGCCAGTAGTTCAGGAGGGAGCAAAGGAAATGAGCAGTTCTTC
cdr3_aa: CASSSGGSKGNEQFF

d_call: .
clone_size: .
j_call: TRBJ2-1
v_call: TRBV5-8
cdr3_nt: TGTGCCAGTTTAAGCAAGTGGCGGGTTGCAGATGAGCAGTTCTTC
cdr3_aa: CASLSKWRVADEQFF

d_call: .
clone_size: .
j_call: TRBJ1-1
v_call: TRBV7-2
cdr3_nt: TGTGCCAGCAGCGTCAGGGGTGCTCGGACTGAAGCTTTCTTT
cdr3_aa: CASSVRGARTEAFF